This T cell receptor beta chain was observed in a study of CD8 T cells in ankylosing spondylitis. This CDR3 region has 15 residues. V lost 0 bases to trimming and J lost 6 bases, with 14 bases between them. Germline V CDR1 and CDR2: SGDLS, YYNGEE. General study results and limits: CD8+ disease-linked clones were present at relatively low frequencies in blood. The study looked at matched synovial fluid samples from ankylosing spondylitis patients. Disease-linked clones were reported to be significantly enriched there. In ankylosing spondylitis blood, a motif of roughly eight highly homologous TCR beta variants appeared characteristic.

Making the TCR beta libraries involved quantitative 5'-RACE with molecular barcodes. MiXCR, applied by TCRdb to the 5' RACE reads, yields one record per CDR3 protein. The sample yields roughly 190,000 distinct CDR3 sequences, roughly 13% seen once. A few counts support this clonotype. Its cognate antigen is unknown. The rearrangement links TRBV9 to TRBJ2-3; D is perhaps TRBD2 (7 bases). Specimen: blood, either unsorted or a sorted T cell fraction (not recorded which). The receptor's source is a male donor with ankylosing spondylitis or in good health (not recorded which). The chain's CDR3 is CASSVEATGGDTQYF. CDR3 DNA sequence: TGTGCCAGCAGCGTAGAGGCAACGGGGGGCGATACGCAGTATTTT.